The 25 T cell receptor beta chains below all came from one sample that was sequenced in a study of blood T cell repertoires in COVID-19 (dated by TCRdb to the early 2020s). The library was built by means of the immunoSEQ multiplex PCR assay. In TCRdb, the immuneACCESS table is reduced to in-frame sequences with V and J assigned. These tables do not hold every clone; where another copy was compared, an unresolved V gene accounts for under half, and the others remain unexplained. In all, the sample holds roughly 290,000 clones, and approximately 86% of those were seen once. 2% to 2.5% of the sample goes to the ten largest clones. The sample was peripheral blood. The receptors originated from a woman in her twenties or thirties who had recovered from COVID-19.

This chain connects TRBV19 to TRBJ2-5; 8 nucleotides agree with TRBD2. The CDR3 runs to 15 residues. Looked up from germline, CDR1 is LNHDA and CDR2 is SQIVND (reference sequence). V shed 6 bases, J shed 1 base, and the junction held 7 bases outside the gene matches. The CDR3 DNA reads TGTGCCAGTAGCCCAGGGGCGGGGGGCCAAGAGACCCAGTACTTC. Its translation: CASSPGAGGQETQYF.

The chain is built from TRBV19 and TRBJ2-7, with 9 positions matching TRBD1. V trimming: 11 bases; J trimming: 7 bases; junction bases outside the gene matches: 15. The germline gives CDR1 LNHDA, CDR2 SQIVND (reference sequence). This CDR3 has 14 amino acids. CDR3 DNA: TGTGCCTCTCGTCGGGACAGGGATTCGAGGGAGCAGTACTTC. Its protein product is CASRRDRDSREQYF.

The chain uses TRBV13 and TRBJ1-2; D possibly corresponds to TRBD1 (6 bases). The length of the CDR3 is 15 residues. Looked up from germline, CDR1 is PRHDT and CDR2 is FYEKMQ (reference sequence). Trimming removed 4 bases at V and 3 bases at J, with 15 bases between. CDR3 sequence: CASSWPRQVDYGYTF. The DNA for the CDR3 is TGTGCCAGCAGCTGGCCGCGACAGGTTGACTATGGCTACACCTTC.

The V call is TRBV19, the J call TRBJ1-6; D might be TRBD1 (6 bases). Germline V lookup: CDR1 LNHDA, CDR2 SQIVND (reference sequence). This CDR3 comprises 15 residues. Trimming shortened V by 10 bases and J by 5 bases, and 18 bases separated the two germline ends. CDR3 sequence (DNA): TGTGCCACGACGACAGGCGCGGGCAATAATTCACCCCTCCACTTT. This translates into CATTTGAGNNSPLHF.

This clone was seen only once. CDR3 nucleotides: TGTGCCAGCTCACCGGGGTCGGGATCCTACGAGCAGTACTTC. Translating gives CASSPGSGSYEQYF. The V call is TRBV18, the J call TRBJ2-7, with a possible D match to TRBD2 (5 bases). V gave up 3 bases and J gave up 1 base, with 10 bases separating them. CDR3 length: 14 residues. The germline gives CDR1 KGHSH, CDR2 LQKENI.

The rearrangement uses TRBV20-1 and TRBJ2-7; no clear D. V lost 7 bases to trimming and J lost 7 bases, with 11 bases between them. The CDR3 length is 10 residues. CDR1 DFQATT and CDR2 SNEGSKA come from the germline V gene (reference sequence). The CDR3 loop is CSVIGPEQYF. CDR3 nucleotides: TGCAGTGTAATTGGGCCTGAGCAGTACTTC.

V usage is TRBV28 and J usage is TRBJ2-7, with D maybe TRBD2 (5 bases). This CDR3 comprises 12 residues. Germline CDR1 reads MDHEN; CDR2 reads SYDVKM. V dropped 4 bases and J dropped 6 bases, with 10 bases sitting between them. The CDR3 region has the DNA TGTGCCAGCAGTTGGGGAGTAGGCGAGCAGTACTTC. Protein: CASSWGVGEQYF.

This clone showed up just a few times. The chain links TRBV19 to TRBJ2-6; D not resolved. Germline V CDR1 and CDR2: LNHDA, SQIVND (reference sequence). The V gene lost 5 bases and the J gene lost 0 bases, with 5 bases spanning the gap. This CDR3 spans 14 amino acids. The CDR3 region is CASSPYSGANVLTF. The DNA of the CDR3 is TGTGCCAGTAGTCCGTACTCTGGGGCCAACGTCCTGACTTTC.

The V gene is TRBV5-1, the J gene TRBJ2-3; 7 positions match TRBD2. Looked up from germline, CDR1 is SGHRS and CDR2 is YFSETQ. The CDR3 is 15 residues long. Trimming removed 4 bases from V and 2 bases from J; junction bases left unmatched: 7. The CDR3 here is CASSTTGLTTDTQYF. Here the CDR3 DNA reads TGCGCCAGCAGCACCACGGGACTAACCACAGATACGCAGTATTTT.

DNA of the CDR3: TGTGCCAGCAGTTTTTCCCGGGGGACAGCGATATACGAGCAGTACTTC. It encodes CASSFSRGTAIYEQYF. The chain joins TRBV6-6 to TRBJ2-7, with D tentatively TRBD1 (7 bases). V lost 4 bases, J lost 4 bases, and 20 bases lay in between. In germline, CDR1 is MNHNY, CDR2 SVGAGI (reference sequence). The CDR3 sequence is 16 residues long.

The J gene is TRBJ2-7, the V gene TRBV10-3, with D perhaps matching TRBD2 (5 bases). CDR3 length equals 13 residues. CDR1 and CDR2 from the germline V gene are ENHRY and SYGVKD. The germline V and J ends were trimmed by 5 bases and 0 bases, with 8 bases remaining between them. This CDR3 is CAISPGSSYEQYF. The CDR3 DNA follows: TGTGCCATCAGTCCGGGGAGCTCCTACGAGCAGTACTTC.

This chain connects TRBV19 to TRBJ2-7, with 10 bases fitting TRBD1. Germline assignment: CDR1 LNHDA and CDR2 SQIVND (reference sequence). The CDR3 loop spans 15 amino acids. V trimming: 4 bases; J trimming: 2 bases; junction bases outside the gene matches: 5. DNA of the CDR3: TGTGCCAGTAGTACAGGACAGGGGGGCCCCTACGAGCAGTACTTC. The encoded protein is CASSTGQGGPYEQYF.

The chain employs TRBV19 and TRBJ2-3, with D maybe TRBD2 (6 bases). The CDR3 totals 13 residues. CDR1 is LNHDA and CDR2 is SQIVND in the germline V gene (reference sequence). Trimming stripped 5 bases from V and 4 bases from J, with 10 bases between. The CDR3 reads CASSAQRADTQYF. As DNA, the CDR3 is TGTGCCAGTAGTGCCCAGCGGGCAGATACGCAGTATTTT.

The chain is built from TRBV2 and TRBJ1-2, with D tentatively TRBD1 (5 bases). This CDR3 region has 18 residues. With 5 bases removed from V and 0 bases from J, the gap between germline ends came to 22 bases. Germline loops: CDR1 SNHLY, CDR2 FYNNEI. The CDR3 DNA reads TGTGCCAGCAGTCTAGGGCAGGGCCTTCTCAAGCCTAACTATGGCTACACCTTC. Its protein product is CASSLGQGLLKPNYGYTF.

The chain uses TRBV29-1 and TRBJ2-7; the D is unclear. Per the germline V gene, CDR1 is SQVTM and CDR2 is ANQGSEA. V was shortened by 4 bases and J by 0 bases, with 7 bases between the two germline ends. The CDR3 length is 12 residues. CDR3 in amino acids: CSVVGASYEQYF. CDR3 bases: TGCAGCGTTGTCGGAGCCTCCTACGAGCAGTACTTC.

In the case of this clone: Its ends do not fully match the called genes, so a read error is possible. V usage is TRBV7-7 and J usage is TRBJ2-3; 7 bases are shared with TRBD2. The CDR3 contains 14 residues. Germline V gene lookup returns CDR1 SSHAT and CDR2 FNYEAQ (reference sequence). The CDR3 protein is CASSPTSDTDTQYF. The CDR3 bases are TGTGCTAGCAGCCCTACTAGCGACACAGATACGCAGTATTTT.

This clone was seen just once. V usage is TRBV27 and J usage is TRBJ2-1, with 7 nucleotides matching TRBD2. V lost 7 bases to trimming and J lost 12 bases; unmatched junction nucleotides: 6. The CDR3 consists of 11 residues. CDR1 is MNHEY, CDR2 SMNVEV, per germline (reference sequence). CDR3 bases: TGTGCCAGCAACACGCGGGGGACGCAGTTCTTC. It translates to CASNTRGTQFF.

The chain links TRBV19 to TRBJ1-5, with a weak D call TRBD1 (5 bases). V was clipped by 3 bases and J by 4 bases, with 10 bases between them. The CDR3 sequence is 14 residues long. Germline V gives CDR1 LNHDA, CDR2 SQIVND (reference sequence). CDR3 protein: CASSMWGENQPQHF. In DNA form, the CDR3 reads TGTGCCAGTAGTATGTGGGGCGAGAATCAGCCCCAGCATTTT.

The chain carries TRBV6-1 and TRBJ2-1, with TRBD2 identical over 8 bases. Trimming at V came to 1 base and at J to 8 bases, leaving 10 bases not matched to a gene. CDR3 length: 16 residues. CDR1 MNHNS and CDR2 SASEGT come from the germline V gene. CDR3 loop: CASSEGGVAGGDEQFF. The CDR3 DNA follows: TGTGCCAGCAGTGAAGGCGGGGTTGCGGGAGGAGATGAGCAGTTCTTC.

CDR3 nucleotide sequence: TGTGCCAGCAGCTTAGCGGGCAAGGGGAACACCATATATTTT. It yields the protein CASSLAGKGNTIYF. The rearrangement joins TRBV7-2 to TRBJ1-3, with D perhaps matching TRBD1 (5 bases). Looked up from germline, CDR1 is SGHTA and CDR2 is FQGNSA. The V and J ends lost 0 bases and 7 bases respectively, with 10 bases between them. This CDR3 is built from 14 residues.

The gene calls are TRBV5-6 and TRBJ1-2; a possible D gene is TRBD1 (6 bases). V lost 2 bases and J lost 8, with 19 bases in between. Looked up from germline, CDR1 is SGHDT and CDR2 is YYEEEE. This CDR3 has 15 residues. The CDR3 is CASSFLLRGAGGYTF. The CDR3 DNA reads as TGTGCCAGCAGCTTTCTTCTACGGGGGGCGGGCGGCTACACCTTC.

The J gene is TRBJ1-2, the V gene TRBV19; D is ambiguous. The germline V gene has CDR1 LNHDA and CDR2 SQIVND (reference sequence). Trimming removed 4 bases from V and 3 bases from J, with 18 bases in between. This CDR3 is 16 amino acids long. For the CDR3, the DNA is TGTGCCAGTAGTAACCCGACGGGGAAGGGAGACTATGGCTACACCTTC. Amino acids: CASSNPTGKGDYGYTF.

The chain has TRBV18 and TRBJ2-7; D is perhaps TRBD1 (6 bases). The CDR3 has 13 amino acids. Germline CDR1 reads KGHSH; CDR2 reads LQKENI. The V end lost 5 bases, the J end lost 3 bases, and 11 bases lay between the germline ends. CDR3 region: CASSSRQDYEQYF. In DNA form, the CDR3 reads TGTGCCAGCTCATCAAGACAGGACTACGAGCAGTACTTC.

The rearrangement joins TRBV25-1 to TRBJ1-1; no firm D call. The CDR3 has 14 residues. The ends were cut back, 1 base at V and 1 base at J, with 7 bases in the middle. Germline V gene data show CDR1 as MGHDK and CDR2 as SYGVNS. The CDR3 DNA reads TGTGCCAGCAGTGAATTGCCAGAGAACACTGAAGCTTTCTTT. Translating it yields CASSELPENTEAFF.

This clone was seen a handful of times. The chain uses TRBV1 and TRBJ1-5; TRBD1 was called by the table and not checked on the DNA. TRBV1 is deemed a pseudogene. The CDR3 runs to 20 residues. CDR3 DNA sequence: TGCACCAGCAGCCTTCTTCCGGGTACCGGGACAGAATATAGCAATCAGCCCCAGCATTTT. As protein: CTSSLLPGTGTEYSNQPQHF.